A selection of T cell receptor beta chains follows, all from one sample in a study of blood T cells in healthy people across ages. Via MiXCR, TCRdb re-called the 5' RACE reads, giving one row per CDR3 protein. The repertoire holds over a million distinct CDR3 sequences, more than 40% seen once, with approximately 17% in the top ten. Sequenced: blood. The receptors were sampled from a woman in her sixties in good health. Both conserved end residues are part of each CDR3. D genes are given only for firm matches. Clone size is not always given. Where it is, it says once, few, many or a class for expanded clones.

J,V,size,D,DNA,CDR3
TRBJ2-7,TRBV9,.,.,TGTGCCAGCAGCGTAGAGGTTGGGGCTTTCGAGCAGTACTTC,CASSVEVGAFEQYF
TRBJ2-7,TRBV7-9,few,TRBD2,TGTGCCAGCAGCTTACTAGCGGGAGACCACCCGCAGTACTTC,CASSLLAGDHPQYF
TRBJ1-1,TRBV4-1,.,.,TGCGCCGGCAGCCAAGTCGGGAACACTGAAGCTTTCTTT,CAGSQVGNTEAFF
TRBJ2-2,TRBV9,.,.,TGTGCCAGCAGCGTACTCTCCGGGGAGCTGTTTTTT,CASSVLSGELFF
TRBJ2-6,TRBV28,.,.,TGTGCCAGCAGTTTAGTGGATGGGGCCAACGTCCTGACTTTC,CASSLVDGANVLTF
TRBJ2-3,TRBV20-1,.,TRBD2,TGCAGTGCTAGTAGGCTAGCGGGAGATACCACAGATACGCAGTATTTT,CSASRLAGDTTDTQYF
TRBJ2-1,TRBV20-1,.,TRBD1,TGCAGTGCTAGTGGGAACAGGGGTCTCGATGAGCAGTTCTTC,CSASGNRGLDEQFF
TRBJ1-2,TRBV4-2,.,TRBD1,TGTGCCAGCAGGAGAGGGACAGTAGATAACTATGGCTACACCTTC,CASRRGTVDNYGYTF
TRBJ2-3,TRBV28,.,.,TGTGCCAGCAGTTTAAGCGTGCGAGGCACAGATACGCAGTATTTT,CASSLSVRGTDTQYF
TRBJ2-2,TRBV7-9,few,TRBD1,TGTGCCAGCAGCACCCGACAGGGGGCTTTGGGCACCGGGGAGCTGTTTTTT,CASSTRQGALGTGELFF
TRBJ2-2,TRBV27,.,.,TGTGCCAGCAGTCCTGAAACTATGGGAAGCACCGGGGAGCTGTTTTTT,CASSPETMGSTGELFF
TRBJ1-4,TRBV5-1,.,TRBD1,TGCGCCAGCAGCTTGGTTCTCATCGGGACAGGGGATGAAAAACTGTTTTTT,CASSLVLIGTGDEKLFF
TRBJ2-1,TRBV7-8,few,TRBD2,TGTGCCAGCAGCTACAAACCGGGACTAGCGGGACCCAATGAGCAGTTCTTC,CASSYKPGLAGPNEQFF
TRBJ2-5,TRBV2,.,.,TGTGCCAGCAGTGAGGGGCCCAGAGAGACCCAGTACTTC,CASSEGPRETQYF
TRBJ2-4,TRBV6-5,few,.,TGTGCCAGCAGACCCAGGAGCAGTCTAGCCAAAAACATTCAGTACTTC,CASRPRSSLAKNIQYF
TRBJ1-2,TRBV18,few,TRBD1,TGTGCCAGCTCAGAGACAGGGAGGGGCTACACCTTC,CASSETGRGYTF
TRBJ2-5,TRBV7-8,.,TRBD2,TGTGCCCGCAGTCGGACTAGCGGGAATCAAGAGACCCAGTACTTC,CARSRTSGNQETQYF
TRBJ2-7,TRBV6-5,.,.,TGTGCCAGCAGTTACGAGGGTAGCGGAGCCTCCTACGAGCAGTACTTC,CASSYEGSGASYEQYF